Listed below are T cell receptor beta chains from one sample, sequenced in a study of a mutant IDH1 vaccine in newly diagnosed glioma. No antigen has been assigned to these receptors. Method: immunoSEQ multiplex PCR; TCRdb's copy keeps in-frame clones and lacks some. The sample holds roughly 74,000 clones; roughly 85% are singletons and the top ten take 0.6% to 0.95%. Sample: PBMCs, taken from a glioma patient whose treatment included an IDH1 peptide vaccine. The receptors shown here come from a woman between 50 and 59 years old with glioma. CDR3s include the opening cysteine and the closing phenylalanine or tryptophan.

J: TRBJ2-1
V: TRBV5-1
CDR3: CASSLDPGTAYNEQFF

J: TRBJ1-1
V: TRBV15
CDR3: CATSRVSDRGERRNTEAFF

J: TRBJ1-6
V: TRBV28
CDR3: CASSLVGQGYSPLHF

J: TRBJ1-4
V: TRBV28
CDR3: CASSPQGGVREKLFF

J: TRBJ2-3
V: TRBV7-8
CDR3: CASSLSPSGRDTDTQYF

J: TRBJ2-1
V: TRBV6-4
CDR3: CASSLRDNNEQFF

J: TRBJ2-5
V: TRBV6-5
CDR3: CASSLAGGPAETQYF

J: TRBJ2-1
V: TRBV5-5
CDR3: CASSLAGGSNEQFF

J: TRBJ2-5
V: TRBV10-3
CDR3: CAISESPQGLQETQYF

J: TRBJ1-6
V: TRBV7-9
CDR3: CASSPPGLNSPLHF

J: TRBJ2-1
V: TRBV11-3
CDR3: CASSSRGQGGEQFF

J: TRBJ1-2
V: TRBV18
CDR3: CASSQPHGYTF

J: TRBJ2-3
V: TRBV29-1
CDR3: CSARLSTDTQYF

J: TRBJ1-2
V: TRBV19
CDR3: CASSIRAHGGYTF

J: TRBJ2-2
V: TRBV7-6
CDR3: CASSSEVRNGELFF

J: TRBJ2-1
V: TRBV7-9
CDR3: CASSLGNQKTEQFF

J: TRBJ1-5
V: TRBV2
CDR3: CASSISPDLRESNQPQHF

J: TRBJ2-5
V: TRBV19
CDR3: CASRADQETQYF

J: TRBJ1-4
V: TRBV5-1
CDR3: CASSLGGRSNEKLFF

J: TRBJ1-2
V: TRBV29-1
CDR3: CSVEAHGTGSYGYTF

J: TRBJ2-2
V: TRBV5-4
CDR3: CASSFTSGSGELFF

J: TRBJ2-7
V: TRBV6-1
CDR3: CASSEAGGTYEQYF

J: TRBJ1-6
V: TRBV11-2
CDR3: CASSLGDYNSPLHF

J: TRBJ1-5
V: TRBV30
CDR3: CAWSPFLGQGDVNQPQHF

J: TRBJ2-5
V: TRBV4-1
CDR3: CASSLRGGRGPQETQYF

J: TRBJ1-2
V: TRBV5-6
CDR3: CASSLGQGIYGYTF

J: TRBJ2-5
V: TRBV28
CDR3: CASSLSGGYQETQYF

J: TRBJ1-1
V: TRBV27
CDR3: CASSLGRGWNTEAFF

J: TRBJ1-2
V: TRBV19
CDR3: CASSIYSSYGYTF

J: TRBJ2-6
V: TRBV7-3
CDR3: CASSTHHGSGANVLTF

J: TRBJ2-7
V: TRBV5-6
CDR3: CASSTRRGPPYEQYF

J: TRBJ1-1
V: TRBV15
CDR3: CATSRAGGTEAFF

J: TRBJ1-1
V: TRBV6-1
CDR3: CASRDRARSEAFF

J: TRBJ2-5
V: TRBV7-2
CDR3: CASSLERLAGGPSWETQYF

J: TRBJ2-7
V: TRBV30
CDR3: CAWDGGQSYEQYF

J: TRBJ1-1
V: TRBV10-3
CDR3: CAISVGGPGTEAFF

J: TRBJ2-1
V: TRBV7-6
CDR3: CASSLGAENEQFF

J: TRBJ2-7
V: TRBV6-1
CDR3: CASSPPWTGEYEQYF

J: TRBJ2-1
V: TRBV5-1
CDR3: CASSLGGPPYNEQFF

J: TRBJ2-1
V: TRBV15
CDR3: CATGGSGSSYNEQFF

J: TRBJ1-2
V: TRBV2
CDR3: CASRPSDRGYGYTF

J: TRBJ2-5
V: TRBV28
CDR3: CASSPPAGRERERRETQYF

J: TRBJ2-7
V: TRBV30
CDR3: CAWSVRYEQYF

J: TRBJ1-1
V: TRBV2
CDR3: CASTGRATGQGWTEAFF